The T cell receptor beta chain under discussion was sequenced for a study of OX40 agonist ivuxolimab in advanced cancers. Overall study context: Two patients with cutaneous melanoma and one with hepatocellular carcinoma, three in total, showed partial responses. Study-wide findings and caveats: The specificity for antigen of the expanded peripheral T cells was not determined. Doses of 0.1 to 3.0 mg/kg were accompanied by clonal expansion of CD4+ and CD8+ blood T cells by week 6.

In regard to this clone: Its target is unknown.

This CDR3 has 16 residues. V gave up 2 bases and J gave up 4 bases, with 17 bases separating them. Germline V gene data show CDR1 as SEHNR and CDR2 as FQNEAQ (reference sequence). Sequenced by immunoSEQ multiplex PCR; TCRdb stores in-frame clones only, minus some. This table has over 70,000 clones, 86% appearing once. The sequence was collected from an adult with an advanced solid tumor such as melanoma, head and neck, liver or kidney cancer. The source was CD4+ or CD8+ T cells sorted from blood, collected in a trial of the OX40 agonist ivuxolimab. The V and J genes are TRBV7-9 and TRBJ1-2; D may be TRBD1 (5 bases). CDR3 in DNA: TGTGCCAGCAGCTTAAGGTCAGGGTTTTTGATCTATGGCTACACCTTC. Translated: CASSLRSGFLIYGYTF.